The source of this T cell receptor beta chain is a study of Tregs in tolerant kidney transplant recipients. General observations from the study: For some patients, primers changed over time, blocking nucleotide-level comparison.

The V and J ends lost 3 bases and 3 bases respectively, with 12 bases between them. Germline loops: CDR1 SGHNT, CDR2 YENEEA. CDR3 length: 15 residues. The protocol was immunoSEQ multiplex PCR, while the TCRdb copy is restricted to in-frame clones and leaves out a portion. The repertoire includes fewer than 60,000 clones, around 93% of them detected once, and roughly 15% sits in the top ten. This clone was seen a single time. What it binds is unknown. Related graft donors supplied nonmyeloablative bone marrow transplants, and mixed chimerism was transient. The material sequenced was CD8+ T cells from blood (PBMCs), taken 24 months after the transplant. The rearrangement links TRBV11-3 to TRBJ2-1; D unclear. The sequence was collected from a human patient who received a combined kidney and bone marrow transplant. A share of the T cells may be of graft donor origin. CDR3 protein: CASSLGSSNYNEQFF. The CDR3 bases are TGTGCCAGCAGCTTGGGCAGTTCCAACTACAATGAGCAGTTCTTC.